This entry features one T cell receptor beta chain sequence. Random-hexamer reverse transcription was applied to roughly 0.5 to 1 ug RNA. TCRdb re-derived calls from the immunoSEQ multiplex PCR reads in MiXCR, one entry per CDR3 protein. Among approximately 83,000 distinct CDR3 sequences listed, 85% to 95% were seen once. This CDR3 contains 16 residues. Germline values: CDR1 SEHNR, CDR2 FQNEAQ (reference sequence). V gave up 5 bases and J gave up 11 bases; unmatched junction bases: 18. The data belong to a study of CD8 T cells in Susac syndrome. About the research overall: There were Susac syndrome patients who were therapy-naive at blood draw, others on corticosteroids, and others on intravenous immunoglobulin alone.

CD8+ and CD4+ T cells circulating in blood were sequenced for TCR beta. Negative isolation was used for CD8+ and CD4+ T cells, and FACS enrichment was applied to TEMRA cells. Sequencing was performed on CD8+ T cells from PBMCs. The sequence came from a human donor with Susac syndrome. This sequence joins TRBV7-9 and TRBJ2-7, with TRBD2 identical over 10 bases. The CDR3 protein is CASSPPGVAGGGEKYF. Here the CDR3 DNA reads TGTGCCAGCAGCCCTCCGGGAGTAGCGGGAGGAGGTGAGAAGTACTTC.